This TCR beta chain was retrieved from a study of blood T cell repertoires in COVID-19. J was trimmed by 13 bases and V by 1 base; bases with no gene match: 18. Germline V gene sequence: CDR1 KGHDR, CDR2 SFDVKD. The CDR3 consists of 17 residues. Sequencing was performed with immunoSEQ multiplex PCR; in TCRdb, only in-frame clones are kept and a portion is missing. The profile covers just under 300,000 clones, with 85% to 90% appearing a single time and 1.3% taken by the ten largest. Only one count was recorded for this clone. Input material: peripheral blood. This TCR was sampled from a man between 65 and 85 years old with acute or convalescent COVID-19. The chain links TRBV24-1 to TRBJ2-1; TRBD2 agrees at 7 bases. DNA of the CDR3: TGTGCCACCAGTGATTTTGTGGGGGGGGGTCGGTACGTCAGCCAGTTCTTC. This translates into CATSDFVGGGRYVSQFF.